A selection of T cell receptor beta chains follows, all from one sample in a study of blood T cell repertoires in COVID-19. Sequencing was performed with immunoSEQ multiplex PCR; in TCRdb, only in-frame clones are kept and a portion is missing. The sample records hundreds of thousands of clones, around 89% being singletons. Sequenced material: PBMCs or T cells enriched from blood (not recorded which). Receptor source: a woman aged 25 to 39 who had recovered from COVID-19. CDR3s include the opening cysteine and the closing phenylalanine or tryptophan. A D gene is named only where the DNA matches it firmly. Clone size is not always given. Where it is, it says once, few, many or a class for expanded clones.

d_gene	j_gene	len	v_gene	abundance	CDR3nt	CDR3aa
-	TRBJ2-1	10	TRBV30	-	TGTGCCGGAACAGGGAGTGAGCAGTTCTTC	CAGTGSEQFF
TRBD1	TRBJ2-2	15	TRBV29-1	once	TGCAGCGTTTCGGGACAGGGTGGGAACACCGGGGAGCTGTTTTTT	CSVSGQGGNTGELFF
TRBD1	TRBJ1-3	15	TRBV7-9	once	TGTGCCAGCAGCCCGGGGACAGGGGCAGGAAACACCATATATTTT	CASSPGTGAGNTIYF
TRBD1	TRBJ2-7	15	TRBV27	-	TGTGCCAGCAGTGCCGCCGGGACAGGGCAGGACGAGCAGTACTTC	CASSAAGTGQDEQYF
-	TRBJ1-1	15	TRBV28	-	TGTGCCAGCAGTCGCCACAGGATACGGGACACTGAAGCTTTCTTT	CASSRHRIRDTEAFF
-	TRBJ2-7	13	TRBV7-3	-	TGTGCCAGCAGCTTAAGGCTTAGCGACGAGCAGTACTTC	CASSLRLSDEQYF
-	TRBJ1-3	15	TRBV28	-	TGTGCCAGCAGAGAAGCGGGGGGCTCTGGAAACACCATATATTTT	CASREAGGSGNTIYF
-	TRBJ2-1	15	TRBV9	-	TGTGCCAGCAGCGCGACTACCCGCTCCTACAATGAGCAGTTCTTC	CASSATTRSYNEQFF
-	TRBJ1-3	15	TRBV19	once	TGTGCCAGTACCACAGGGTCTTCCTCTGGAAACACCATATATTTT	CASTTGSSSGNTIYF
-	TRBJ2-7	16	TRBV6-5	-	TGTGCCAGCAGTTACCCCAGGCTAGCGTTATTTCAACTGCAGTACTTC	CASSYPRLALFQLQYF
-	TRBJ1-6	12	TRBV28	few	TGTGCCAGCAGGTACGAGAGGACACCCCTCCACTTT	CASRYERTPLHF
-	TRBJ2-3	15	TRBV11-2	-	TGTGCCAGCAGCTTCTACTACCGGAGCACAGATACGCAGTATTTT	CASSFYYRSTDTQYF
-	TRBJ2-1	15	TRBV28	-	TGTGCCAGCAGTCATAGGAGGCCCCCTCCCAATGAGCAGTTCTTC	CASSHRRPPPNEQFF
TRBD1	TRBJ1-6	16	TRBV27	-	TGTGCCAGCAGTACAGGGGGTGGGTCCTATAATTCACCCCTCCACTTT	CASSTGGGSYNSPLHF
-	TRBJ2-3	11	TRBV10-3	once	TGTGCCATCAGTGGCGGAGATACGCAGTATTTT	CAISGGDTQYF
-	TRBJ2-2	15	TRBV18	once	TGTGCCAGCGGAGGCGGCAACCTAAACACCGGGGAGCTGTTTTTT	CASGGGNLNTGELFF
-	TRBJ2-7	14	TRBV28	-	TGTGCCAGCAGTTTGAGCGTGACCCGGAGCGAGCAGTACTTC	CASSLSVTRSEQYF
-	TRBJ2-1	16	TRBV11-3	-	TGTGCCAGCAGCTCGGGGGCTAGCGGAATCTACAATGAGCAGTTCTTC	CASSSGASGIYNEQFF
TRBD1	TRBJ1-2	15	TRBV5-6	-	TGTGCCAGCAGCCGAATCATCGACAGGGTATATGGCTACACCTTC	CASSRIIDRVYGYTF
TRBD1	TRBJ1-2	14	TRBV28	once	TGTGCCAGCAGCTACAGGGGGCTGACCTATGGCTACACCTTC	CASSYRGLTYGYTF
TRBD1	TRBJ1-4	14	TRBV18	-	TGTGCCAGCTCAGACAGGGTCTCAAATGAAAAACTGTTTTTT	CASSDRVSNEKLFF
-	TRBJ2-7	15	TRBV2	-	TGTGCCAGCAGTGAAAACGCGGGAAGGTCTCACGAGCAGTACTTC	CASSENAGRSHEQYF